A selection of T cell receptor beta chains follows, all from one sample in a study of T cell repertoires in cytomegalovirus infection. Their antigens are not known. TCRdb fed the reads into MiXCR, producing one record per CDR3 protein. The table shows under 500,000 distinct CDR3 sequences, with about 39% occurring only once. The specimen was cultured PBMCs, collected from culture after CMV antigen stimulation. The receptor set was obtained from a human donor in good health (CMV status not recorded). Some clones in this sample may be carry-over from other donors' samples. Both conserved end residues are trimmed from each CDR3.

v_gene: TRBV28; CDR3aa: ASRKRYQETQY
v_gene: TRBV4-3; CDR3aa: ASSLLGNNEQF
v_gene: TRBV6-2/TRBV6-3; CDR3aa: ASSYLDGTDTQY
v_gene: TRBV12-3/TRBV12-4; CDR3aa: ASRPRTLNEKLF
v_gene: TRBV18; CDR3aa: ASSPKRGANTEAF
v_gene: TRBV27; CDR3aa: ASSPKGGEKLF
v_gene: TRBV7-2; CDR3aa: ASSFERLQETQY
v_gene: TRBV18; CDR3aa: ASSPAAWQYSGNTIY
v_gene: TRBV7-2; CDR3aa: ASLRRWTQRSEKLF
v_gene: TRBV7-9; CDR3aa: ASSPFGGTSGGYSYNEQF
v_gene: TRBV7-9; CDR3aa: ASSFRAEETQY
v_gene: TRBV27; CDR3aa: ASSPLLRPSYEQY
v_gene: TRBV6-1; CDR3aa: ASSAQINQPQH
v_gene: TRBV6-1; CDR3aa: ASSEAGGTYTQY
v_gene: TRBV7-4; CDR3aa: ASRRDRGDSPLH
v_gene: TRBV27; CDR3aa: ASRRASNTEAF
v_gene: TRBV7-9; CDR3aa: ASSLGVPTSHEQF
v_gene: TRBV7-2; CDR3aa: ASSLAPDTIY